A single sample gave rise to the 16 T cell receptor beta chains below, sequenced in a study of OX40 agonist ivuxolimab in advanced cancers. Generated by immunoSEQ multiplex PCR, the TCRdb table keeps only in-frame clones and is missing some. The sample lists over 70,000 clones; around 90% were seen once. The sample here was CD4+ or CD8+ T cells sorted from blood, taken in a trial of the OX40 agonist ivuxolimab. These receptors came from an adult with an advanced solid tumor such as melanoma, head and neck, liver or kidney cancer.

This chain connects TRBV19 to TRBJ1-4; a weak D match, TRBD1 (6 bases). There are 14 residues in the CDR3. Per germline, CDR1 LNHDA and CDR2 SQIVND (reference sequence). V was cut by 7 bases and J by 6 bases, with 15 bases left in between. CDR3 amino acids: CASKGGGGDEKLFF. The CDR3 coding sequence is TGTGCCAGTAAGGGGGGCGGTGGAGATGAAAAACTGTTTTTT.

The chain recombines TRBV7-2 with TRBJ2-4, with 8 bases aligning to TRBD2. Germline-derived CDR1 and CDR2 are SGHTA and FQGNSA. Trimming took 5 bases from V and 5 from J; bases not matched to a gene: 8. The CDR3 totals 15 residues. DNA for the CDR3: TGTGCCAGCAGCCGAATTCGGGGGGGAGAAAACATTCAGTACTTC. Translating it yields CASSRIRGGENIQYF.

The chain carries TRBV11-1 and TRBJ2-7; a possible D gene is TRBD2 (6 bases). This CDR3 has 15 residues. Germline CDR1 and CDR2: SGHAT and FQDESV (reference sequence). Trimming took off 0 bases at V and 3 bases at J, with 12 bases between the two ends. The CDR3 region is CASSLAGSIFYEQYF. CDR3 sequence (DNA): TGTGCCAGCAGCTTAGCCGGGAGTATCTTCTACGAGCAGTACTTC.

The rearrangement links TRBV19 to TRBJ2-1; TRBD2 aligns across 9 bases. CDR1 and CDR2 from the germline V gene are LNHDA and SQIVND (reference sequence). This CDR3 contains 15 residues. The J segment lost 10 bases and the V segment lost 1 base, leaving 8 bases of the junction unmatched. CDR3 in amino acids: CASSIVSGSGPEQFF. The CDR3 DNA is TGTGCCAGTAGTATAGTTAGCGGGAGCGGGCCGGAGCAGTTCTTC.

The chain combines TRBV7-2 with TRBJ2-7, with TRBD2 as a possible D gene (5 bases). V dropped 3 bases and J dropped 3 bases, with 15 bases sitting between them. The CDR3 spans 15 residues. Germline CDR1 is SGHTA and CDR2 is FQGNSA. Here the CDR3 reads CASSFSAMEGYEQYF. The CDR3 region has the DNA TGTGCCAGCAGCTTTAGCGCGATGGAAGGCTACGAGCAGTACTTC. Looking up the rest from reference TRBV7-2 and TRBJ2-7 gives the full variable domain: GAGVSQSPSNKVTEKGKDVELRCDPISGHTALYWYRQSLGQGLEFLIYFQGNSAPDKSGLPSDRFSAERTGGSVSTLTIQRTQQEDSAVYLCASSFSAMEGYEQYFGPGTRLTVT.

This clone was seen once. The rearrangement joins TRBV6-1 to TRBJ1-4; TRBD1 might be the D (6 bases). The V gene's germline CDR1 is MNHNS and CDR2 SASEGT. The CDR3 has 15 residues. V lost 2 bases, J lost 3 bases, and 10 bases lay in between. CDR3 nucleotide sequence: TGTGCCAGCAGTGAACCGGGACAACCTAATGAAAAACTGTTTTTT. It yields the protein CASSEPGQPNEKLFF.

The chain employs TRBV7-2 and TRBJ1-6; tentatively, D is TRBD1 (6 bases). The V gene's germline CDR1 is SGHTA and CDR2 FQGNSA. Trimming stripped 1 base from V and 4 bases from J, with 8 bases between. The CDR3 totals 15 residues. CDR3 in amino acids: CASSLEGGYNSPLHF. The CDR3 DNA reads TGTGCCAGCAGCTTAGAGGGGGGGTATAATTCACCCCTCCACTTT.

V and J are TRBV27 and TRBJ1-4, with TRBD1 matching 9 bases. V gave up 1 base and J gave up 5 bases; unmatched junction bases: 2. The V gene's germline CDR1 is MNHEY and CDR2 SMNVEV (reference sequence). The CDR3 is 15 residues long. The CDR3 DNA follows: TGTGCCAGCAGTTTATTCGGACAGGGGAATGAAAAACTGTTTTTT. Protein: CASSLFGQGNEKLFF.

The chain joins TRBV11-2 to TRBJ2-2, with 8 bases identical to TRBD2. CDR3 length equals 13 residues. Losses at the gene ends were 5 bases for V and 6 bases for J; bases not matched to a gene: 2. CDR1 SGHAT and CDR2 FQNNGV come from the germline V gene. CDR3 bases: TGTGCCAGCAGCCGGACTAGCTCCGGGGAGCTGTTTTTT. Amino acids: CASSRTSSGELFF.

CDR3 DNA: TGTGCCAGCAGTCCCCCCCCACGGACAGCTAACACCGGGGAGCTGTTTTTT. As protein: CASSPPPRTANTGELFF. The rearrangement joins TRBV27 to TRBJ2-2, with TRBD1 as a possible D gene (6 bases). Per the germline V gene, CDR1 is MNHEY and CDR2 is SMNVEV (reference sequence). Deletions cut 5 bases from V and 2 bases from J, with 18 bases between. The CDR3 has 17 residues.

V usage is TRBV7-9 and J usage is TRBJ1-5; 8 bases agree with TRBD1. The CDR3 spans 16 residues. With 5 bases clipped from V and 5 bases from J, the junction kept 11 bases outside the gene matches. Per germline, CDR1 SEHNR and CDR2 FQNEAQ (reference sequence). CDR3 in DNA: TGTGCCAGCAGCAACGGACAGGGCCTTCTCGATCAGCCCCAGCATTTT. Translated: CASSNGQGLLDQPQHF. The full variable domain, rest sourced from reference TRBV7-9 and TRBJ1-5, is DTGVSQNPRHKITKRGQNVTFRCDPISEHNRLYWYRQTLGQGPEFLTYFQNEAQLEKSRLLSDRFSAERPKGSFSTLEIQRTEQGDSAMYLCASSNGQGLLDQPQHFGDGTRLSIL.

J is TRBJ2-1 and V is TRBV11-3, with D perhaps TRBD2 (6 bases). The germline V gene has CDR1 SGHNT and CDR2 YENEEA. The CDR3 runs 14 residues. V was clipped by 0 bases and J by 6 bases, with 9 bases between them. The CDR3 is CASSLDPEGNEQFF. DNA for the CDR3: TGTGCCAGCAGCTTAGATCCGGAGGGCAATGAGCAGTTCTTC. Combining the CDR3 with reference TRBV11-3 and TRBJ2-1 gives the whole variable domain EAGVVQSPRYKIIEKKQPVAFWCNPISGHNTLYWYLQNLGQGPELLIRYENEEAVDDSQLPKDRFSAERLKGVDSTLKIQPAELGDSAVYLCASSLDPEGNEQFFGPGTRLTVL.

This clone was picked up one time. V usage is TRBV5-6 and J usage is TRBJ2-7; TRBD2 aligns across 14 bases. The CDR3 is 19 residues long. Germline V gene lookup returns CDR1 SGHDT and CDR2 YYEEEE. Trimming cost V 0 bases and J 3 bases; bases outside gene matches: 11. CDR3 in DNA: TGTGCCAGCAGCTTGGCCAAAGGGACTAGCGGGAGCTTCGACTACGAGCAGTACTTC. Translation: CASSLAKGTSGSFDYEQYF. Drawing the rest from reference TRBV5-6 and TRBJ2-7, the complete variable domain is DAGVTQSPTHLIKTRGQQVTLRCSPKSGHDTVSWYQQALGQGPQFIFQYYEEEERQRGNFPDRFSGHQFPNYSSELNVNALLLGDSALYLCASSLAKGTSGSFDYEQYFGPGTRLTVT.

This chain uses TRBV27 with TRBJ2-7; D unresolved. This CDR3 region has 14 residues. V lost 5 bases and J 5 bases, leaving 16 bases between the germline ends. Germline V gives CDR1 MNHEY, CDR2 SMNVEV (reference sequence). CDR3 nucleotide sequence: TGTGCCAGCAGTCTCCGACGGGCGCAGAACGAGCAGTACTTC. Encoded protein: CASSLRRAQNEQYF.

Only a few counts were recorded for this clone. The V call is TRBV5-1, the J call TRBJ2-1; D perhaps matches TRBD2 (5 bases). Trimming removed 2 bases at V and 4 bases at J, with 10 bases between. Germline CDR1 and CDR2: SGHRS and YFSETQ. CDR3 size: 14 residues. The CDR3 nucleotides read TGCGCCAGCAGCTTTAGCGAGGTGTACAATGAGCAGTTCTTC. Its translation is CASSFSEVYNEQFF.

DNA of the CDR3: TGTGCCAGCAGCTGGACTAGCGTCACAGATACGCAGTATTTT. Its translation: CASSWTSVTDTQYF. The chain combines TRBV2 with TRBJ2-3; the match to TRBD2 covers 9 bases. From germline, CDR1 is SNHLY and CDR2 FYNNEI. The CDR3 runs 14 residues. With 6 bases clipped from V and 2 bases from J, the junction kept 3 bases outside the gene matches.